The rows below give T cell receptor beta chains drawn from one sample of a study of shared clonotypes between healthy human individuals. The protocol was immunoSEQ multiplex PCR, while the TCRdb copy is restricted to in-frame clones and leaves out a portion. In the table there are some 200,000 clones, over 80% of which are singletons. Source material: naive CD4+ T cells sorted from blood. The receptors were gathered from a young woman in good health. Both conserved end residues are trimmed from each CDR3.

v_gene	j_gene	CDR3aa
TRBV19	TRBJ2-1	ASSIGTGINEQF
TRBV5-4	TRBJ2-7	ASSAGLAGQTYEQY
TRBV5-6	TRBJ1-2	ASSSLSGANYGYT
TRBV11-3	TRBJ2-1	ASSFTRENEQF
TRBV11-2	TRBJ2-1	ASSLGPGQTSYNEQF
TRBV7-9	TRBJ1-4	ASSFGGNEKLF
TRBV7-3	TRBJ2-3	ASSLKTGSTDTQY
TRBV28	TRBJ2-5	ASSQTGFRETQY
TRBV7-8	TRBJ2-1	ASSLGSLAGSYNEQF
TRBV29-1	.	SVVIGTGKSYEQY
TRBV2	TRBJ1-2	ASRGSSVNYGYT
TRBV19	TRBJ2-1	ASSVRTGSDEQF
TRBV27	TRBJ2-2	ASSRRGLAGVYAGELF
TRBV11-2	.	ASSLDPEGTISHEQY
TRBV28	TRBJ2-7	ASSEGGDYDYEQY
TRBV4-2	TRBJ1-3	ASSQDRGVGNTIY
TRBV30	TRBJ2-6	AWNRLSGANVLT
TRBV6-1	TRBJ2-1	ASSEVPLQQF
TRBV9	TRBJ1-3	ASSVGQGGNTIY
TRBV30	TRBJ1-5	AWDTGGNQPQH
TRBV25-1	TRBJ1-1	ASSDGQGLGDTEAF
TRBV28	TRBJ1-1	ASSPRSVKRTMNTEAF
TRBV7-2	TRBJ1-4	ASSLVRDSGKLF
TRBV11-2	.	ASSLGGLAVSYEQY
TRBV29-1	TRBJ2-7	SVYSGMYYEQY
TRBV11-3	TRBJ2-5	ASRTMDRGHQETQY
TRBV19	TRBJ1-5	ASQPRTAYSNQPQH
TRBV19	TRBJ1-4	ASSGTGATNEKLF
TRBV2	TRBJ2-2	ASSHRGDYENTGELF
TRBV28	TRBJ1-1	ASSSPGLNTEAF
TRBV11-2	TRBJ2-3	ASSLRAGTGSTDTQY
TRBV27	TRBJ1-5	ASSRGWQPYSNQPQH
TRBV5-1	TRBJ2-2	ASSGMTVNTGELF
TRBV6-5	TRBJ1-3	ASSYSRGGGNTIY
TRBV2	TRBJ2-7	ASSGTYEQY
TRBV6-5	TRBJ1-5	ASRPDRGVLPQH
TRBV28	TRBJ2-2	ASSFRNTGELF
TRBV4-1	.	ASSQAGTGGIEQY
TRBV11-2	TRBJ2-1	ASSPRLAGLNEQF
TRBV6-5	TRBJ1-1	ASSYSQGTTEAF
TRBV18	TRBJ1-1	ASSSRDGTEAF
TRBV27	TRBJ2-2	ASSFSHSANTGELF
TRBV18	TRBJ1-6	ASLPTRDSPLH
TRBV7-9	TRBJ2-7	ASSLETAGEQY